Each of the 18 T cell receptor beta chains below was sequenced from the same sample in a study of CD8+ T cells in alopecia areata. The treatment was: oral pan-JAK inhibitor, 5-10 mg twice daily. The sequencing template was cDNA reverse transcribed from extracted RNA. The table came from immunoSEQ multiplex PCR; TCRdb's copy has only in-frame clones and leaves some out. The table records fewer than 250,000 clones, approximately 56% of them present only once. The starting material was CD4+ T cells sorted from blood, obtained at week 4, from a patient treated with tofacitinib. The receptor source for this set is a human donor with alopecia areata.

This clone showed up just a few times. The DNA of the CDR3 is TGCAGTGCTAGCACAGATACGCAGTATTTT. This encodes CSASTDTQYF. This chain uses TRBV20-1 with TRBJ2-3; D unresolved. The CDR3 length is 10 residues. The ends were cut back, 3 bases at V and 2 bases at J, with 0 bases in the middle. Germline loops: CDR1 DFQATT, CDR2 SNEGSKA (reference sequence).

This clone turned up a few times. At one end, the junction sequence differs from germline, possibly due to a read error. The CDR3 bases are TGTGCCATCAGCCCGAGCGTTAGCGGTACCTCCAACAATGAGCAGTTCTTC. Amino acid sequence: CAISPSVSGTSNNEQFF. The rearrangement joins TRBV10-3 to TRBJ2-1; a weak D match, TRBD2 (6 bases). CDR1 is ENHRY, CDR2 SYGVKD, per germline. The CDR3 consists of 17 residues.

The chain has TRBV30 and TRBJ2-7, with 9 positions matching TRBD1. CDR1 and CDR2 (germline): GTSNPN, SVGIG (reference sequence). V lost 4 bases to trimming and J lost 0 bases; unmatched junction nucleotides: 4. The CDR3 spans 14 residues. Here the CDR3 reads CAWTGTGSSYEQYF. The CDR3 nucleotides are TGTGCCTGGACCGGGACAGGGAGCTCCTACGAGCAGTACTTC.

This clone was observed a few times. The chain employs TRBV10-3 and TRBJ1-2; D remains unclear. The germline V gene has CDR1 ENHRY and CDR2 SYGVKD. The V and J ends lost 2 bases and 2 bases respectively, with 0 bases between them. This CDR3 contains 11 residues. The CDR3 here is CAISENYGYTF. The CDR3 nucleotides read TGTGCCATCAGTGAGAACTATGGCTACACCTTC.

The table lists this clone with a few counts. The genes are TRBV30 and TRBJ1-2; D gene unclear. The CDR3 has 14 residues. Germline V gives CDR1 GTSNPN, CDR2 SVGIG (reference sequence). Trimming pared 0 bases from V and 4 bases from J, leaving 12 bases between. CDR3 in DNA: TGTGCCTGGAGTGTACCTGGTGTTGTCTATGGCTACACCTTC. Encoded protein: CAWSVPGVVYGYTF.

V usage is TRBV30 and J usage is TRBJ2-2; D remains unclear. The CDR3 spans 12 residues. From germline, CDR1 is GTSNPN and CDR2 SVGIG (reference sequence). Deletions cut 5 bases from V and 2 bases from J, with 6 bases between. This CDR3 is CAWGLNTGELFF. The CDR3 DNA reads TGTGCCTGGGGGTTAAACACCGGGGAGCTGTTTTTT. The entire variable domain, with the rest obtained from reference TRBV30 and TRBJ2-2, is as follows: SQTIHQWPATLVQPVGSPLSLECTVEGTSNPNLYWYRQAAGRGLQLLFYSVGIGQISSEVPQNLSASRPQDRQFILSSKKLLLSDSGFYLCAWGLNTGELFFGEGSRLTVL.

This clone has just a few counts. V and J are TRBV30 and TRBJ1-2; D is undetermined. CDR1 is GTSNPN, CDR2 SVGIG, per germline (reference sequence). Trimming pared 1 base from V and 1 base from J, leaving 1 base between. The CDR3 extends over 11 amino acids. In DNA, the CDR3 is TGTGCCTGGAGTGATAACTATGGCTACACCTTC. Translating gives CAWSDNYGYTF. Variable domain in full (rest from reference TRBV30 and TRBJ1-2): SQTIHQWPATLVQPVGSPLSLECTVEGTSNPNLYWYRQAAGRGLQLLFYSVGIGQISSEVPQNLSASRPQDRQFILSSKKLLLSDSGFYLCAWSDNYGYTFGSGTRLTVV.

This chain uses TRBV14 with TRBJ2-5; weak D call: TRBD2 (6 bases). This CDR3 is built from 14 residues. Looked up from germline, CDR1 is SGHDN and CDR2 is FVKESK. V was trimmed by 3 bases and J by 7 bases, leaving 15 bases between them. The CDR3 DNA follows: TGTGCCAGCAGCCATATCCGGGACTCGGGGACCCAGTACTTC. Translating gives CASSHIRDSGTQYF.

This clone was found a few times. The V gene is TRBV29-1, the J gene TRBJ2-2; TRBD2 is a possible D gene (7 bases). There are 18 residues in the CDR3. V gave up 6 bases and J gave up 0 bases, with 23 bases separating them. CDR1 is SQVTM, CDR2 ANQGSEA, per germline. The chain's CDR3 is CSVGGGHLSSANTGELFF. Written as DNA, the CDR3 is TGCAGCGTAGGGGGGGGACACCTCTCATCCGCGAACACCGGGGAGCTGTTTTTT.

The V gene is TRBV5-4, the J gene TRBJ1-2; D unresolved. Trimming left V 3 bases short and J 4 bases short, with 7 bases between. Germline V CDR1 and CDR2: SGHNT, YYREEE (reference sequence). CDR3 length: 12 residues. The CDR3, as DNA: TGTGCCAGCAGCTCGGACTCCTATGGCTACACCTTC. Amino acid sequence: CASSSDSYGYTF.

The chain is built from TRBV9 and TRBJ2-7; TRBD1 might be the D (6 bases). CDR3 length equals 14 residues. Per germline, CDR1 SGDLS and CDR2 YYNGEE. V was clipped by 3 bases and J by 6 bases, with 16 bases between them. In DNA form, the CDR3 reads TGTGCCAGCAGCGCAACCGGGACACCAGGCGAGCAGTACTTC. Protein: CASSATGTPGEQYF.

The CDR3 protein is CASSLEVWDIQYF. The CDR3 DNA reads as TGTGCCAGCAGCTTAGAGGTTTGGGACATTCAGTACTTC. The chain couples TRBV7-9 to TRBJ2-4; D call uncertain. Germline lookup yields CDR1 SEHNR and CDR2 FQNEAQ (reference sequence). The CDR3 is made up of 13 amino acids. Trimming left V 1 base short and J 8 bases short, with 9 bases between.

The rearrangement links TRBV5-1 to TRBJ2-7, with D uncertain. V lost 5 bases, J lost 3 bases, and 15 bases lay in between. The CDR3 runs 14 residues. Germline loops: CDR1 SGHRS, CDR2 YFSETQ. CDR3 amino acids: CASSPSASNYEQYF. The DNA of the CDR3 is TGCGCCAGCAGTCCCTCGGCCTCCAACTACGAGCAGTACTTC.

DNA for the CDR3: TGTGCCAGCAGTTTACGGGGGGCGAGGGCCCACACTGAAGCTTTCTTT. This encodes CASSLRGARAHTEAFF. The chain uses TRBV28 and TRBJ1-1, with D perhaps matching TRBD1 (6 bases). The CDR3 contains 16 residues. V lost 2 bases, J lost 3 bases, and 16 bases lay in between. Per germline, CDR1 MDHEN and CDR2 SYDVKM.

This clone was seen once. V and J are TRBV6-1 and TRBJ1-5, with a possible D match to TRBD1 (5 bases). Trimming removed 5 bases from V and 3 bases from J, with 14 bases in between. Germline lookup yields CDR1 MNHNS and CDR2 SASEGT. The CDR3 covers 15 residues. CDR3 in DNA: TGTGCCAGCAGTAACCGGGACGGGTTCAATCAGCCCCAGCATTTT. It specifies CASSNRDGFNQPQHF.

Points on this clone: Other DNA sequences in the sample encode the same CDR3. This CDR3 reads CSVSRGYEQYF. The CDR3 coding sequence is TGCAGCGTGAGCAGGGGTTACGAGCAGTACTTC. The chain couples TRBV29-1 to TRBJ2-7, with D perhaps TRBD1 (6 bases). This CDR3 has 11 amino acids. V lost 6 bases and J 4 bases, leaving 10 bases between the germline ends. CDR1 SQVTM and CDR2 ANQGSEA come from the germline V gene.

The CDR3 coding sequence is TGTGCCAGCAGTGAAGAACAGGGTTACTTCGAGCAGTACTTC. Protein sequence: CASSEEQGYFEQYF. The rearrangement joins TRBV25-1 to TRBJ2-7; tentatively, D is TRBD1 (6 bases). This CDR3 spans 14 amino acids. Trimming pared 2 bases from V and 6 bases from J, leaving 14 bases between. Per the germline V gene, CDR1 is MGHDK and CDR2 is SYGVNS.

The CDR3 spells CSAGTSGRLDTQYF. CDR3 bases: TGCAGCGCTGGCACTAGCGGGAGACTAGATACGCAGTATTTT. The chain combines TRBV29-1 with TRBJ2-3, with TRBD2 identical over 11 bases. This CDR3 is 14 amino acids long. J gave up 5 bases and V 7 bases, and 8 bases lay outside the gene matches. Germline V lookup: CDR1 SQVTM, CDR2 ANQGSEA.